What follows are 17 T cell receptor beta chains derived from one specimen sequenced in a study of T cell repertoires in cytomegalovirus infection. TCRdb passed the reads through MiXCR, listing each CDR3 protein once. The sample holds 200,000 to 250,000 distinct CDR3 sequences, over 20% seen once. Sequencing was performed on CD8+ T cells from PBMCs. All receptors derive from a human donor in good health (CMV status not recorded). Some clones in this sample may be carry-over from other donors' samples.

This clonotype was counted a few times. The V gene is TRBV30, the J gene TRBJ2-7; D unresolved. The CDR3 covers 14 residues. The germline gives CDR1 GTSNPN, CDR2 SVGIG (reference sequence). V was cut by 7 bases and J by 0 bases, with 16 bases left in between. CDR3 sequence reads: CASNARPSSYEQYF. CDR3 DNA sequence: TGTGCCTCCAACGCGAGGCCGAGCTCCTACGAGCAGTACTTC.

J is TRBJ2-5 and V is TRBV7-2; TRBD2 is a possible D gene (6 bases). CDR3 length: 14 amino acids. V was clipped by 1 base and J by 4 bases, with 10 bases between them. Per germline, CDR1 SGHTA and CDR2 FQGNSA. The CDR3 bases are TGTGCCAGCAGCTTAGGGGGGGACGGAGAGACCCAGTACTTC. Protein sequence: CASSLGGDGETQYF.

This chain uses TRBV12-3 or TRBV12-4 with TRBJ2-1, with a weak D call TRBD1 (7 bases). There are 15 residues in the CDR3. V was clipped by 6 bases and J by 4 bases, with 16 bases between them. The CDR3 here is CASSPGGTLYNEQFF. In DNA form, the CDR3 reads TGTGCCAGCAGCCCAGGGGGGACGCTATACAATGAGCAGTTCTTC.

The chain is built from TRBV5-1 and TRBJ1-5, with D tentatively TRBD1 (6 bases). Trimming took 5 bases from V and 6 from J, leaving 12 bases between them. The CDR3 totals 13 residues. Germline loops: CDR1 SGHRS, CDR2 YFSETQ. The chain's CDR3 is CASSGGLGQPQHF. CDR3 DNA sequence: TGCGCCAGCAGTGGGGGGCTGGGTCAGCCCCAGCATTTT.

The chain joins TRBV28 to TRBJ1-6; TRBD1 might be the D (6 bases). Between the trimmed V and J ends, which lost 4 bases and 7 bases, there was a span of 17 bases. This CDR3 spans 16 amino acids. Germline values: CDR1 MDHEN, CDR2 SYDVKM. CDR3 coding DNA: TGTGCCAGCAGTTCGGCTCTGGACAGAGGAAATTCACCCCTCCACTTT. The encoded protein is CASSSALDRGNSPLHF.

In its sample, this clonotype was seen a few times. The chain links TRBV10-3 to TRBJ1-5; D may be TRBD1 (6 bases). This CDR3 is 16 amino acids long. The V and J ends lost 2 bases and 0 bases respectively, with 11 bases between them. Germline V gene data show CDR1 as ENHRY and CDR2 as SYGVKD. CDR3 sequence: CAISERGKDSNQPQHF. Here the CDR3 DNA reads TGTGCCATCAGTGAGAGGGGGAAGGATAGCAATCAGCCCCAGCATTTT.

The chain employs TRBV28 and TRBJ2-1, with 11 bases aligning to TRBD2. This CDR3 comprises 19 residues. Germline V gene lookup returns CDR1 MDHEN and CDR2 SYDVKM. V trimming: 6 bases; J trimming: 7 bases; junction bases outside the gene matches: 20. As DNA, the CDR3 is TGTGCCAGCAGCCCTTTGGGAGGGTCGATTAGCGGGGGGGCAAATGAGCAGTTCTTC. Its translation: CASSPLGGSISGGANEQFF.

The chain recombines TRBV2 with TRBJ1-1; D not certain. Trimming cost V 10 bases and J 7 bases, with 19 bases left between them. Germline V gene lookup returns CDR1 SNHLY and CDR2 FYNNEI. The CDR3 runs 13 residues. In DNA, the CDR3 is TGTGCCACTAGAGGAACAGTCGGAGGTGAAGCTTTCTTT. It translates to CATRGTVGGEAFF.

This clonotype has more than one count but fewer than ten. The chain has TRBV20-1 and TRBJ2-1; D is unclear. This CDR3 contains 14 residues. V gave up 3 bases and J gave up 10 bases, with 19 bases separating them. Germline values: CDR1 DFQATT, CDR2 SNEGSKA (reference sequence). The CDR3, as DNA: TGCAGTGCTAGGGAACCAGAGCTCGGGTACGAGCAGTTCTTC. Its translation is CSAREPELGYEQFF.

The CDR3 spells CASSSTLSGTVTLWYEQFF. The CDR3 DNA is TGTGCCAGCAGCTCTACTCTTTCCGGGACAGTAACCCTTTGGTATGAGCAGTTCTTC. The chain has TRBV7-9 and TRBJ2-1; 7 bases align to TRBD1. The CDR3 runs 19 residues. The junction had 23 bases not matched to a gene; V was cut back by 4 bases and J by 8 bases. CDR1 and CDR2 (germline): SEHNR, FQNEAQ (reference sequence).

This chain connects TRBV27 to TRBJ2-7, with 9 bases lining up with TRBD1. Trimming removed 3 bases from V and 8 bases from J; junction bases left unmatched: 5. Germline CDR1 MNHEY, CDR2 SMNVEV (reference sequence). The CDR3 covers 13 residues. CDR3 in amino acids: CASSLGQGQKQYF. Here the CDR3 DNA reads TGTGCCAGCAGTTTGGGACAGGGTCAAAAGCAGTACTTC.

This clonotype was observed a few times. The rearrangement links TRBV20-1 to TRBJ2-1; D is undetermined. CDR1 is DFQATT and CDR2 is SNEGSKA in the germline V gene (reference sequence). The V gene lost 5 bases and the J gene lost 2 bases, with 16 bases spanning the gap. CDR3 length: 15 residues. CDR3 amino acids: CSALEGISAYNEQFF. CDR3 DNA sequence: TGCAGTGCTCTCGAAGGGATAAGCGCCTACAATGAGCAGTTCTTC.

At least ten counts were recorded for this clonotype. This chain joins TRBV7-3 and TRBJ1-4; the match to TRBD1 covers 12 bases. V shed 6 bases and J 8 bases; nucleotides not matched to a gene: 7. The CDR3 is 15 residues long. Per germline, CDR1 SGHTA and CDR2 FQGTGA. The CDR3 loop is CASSHTGTGGEKLFF. The CDR3 DNA sequence: TGTGCCAGCAGTCATACCGGGACAGGGGGCGAAAAACTGTTTTTT.

The chain employs TRBV6-5 and TRBJ2-2; D is unresolved. V was pared by 2 bases and J by 0 bases, with 16 bases between. The germline V gene encodes CDR1 MNHEY and CDR2 SVGAGI. This CDR3 contains 18 residues. DNA of the CDR3: TGTGCCAGCAGTTACCTAAAGACCCAGCCATCGAACACCGGGGAGCTGTTTTTT. It translates to CASSYLKTQPSNTGELFF.

This clonotype was seen a handful of times. The chain carries TRBV2 and TRBJ2-2; TRBD1 matches 10 bases. Germline V gene data show CDR1 as SNHLY and CDR2 as FYNNEI. V lost 6 bases to trimming and J lost 4 bases; unmatched junction nucleotides: 5. The CDR3 contains 15 residues. CDR3 amino acids: CASRDRGSLTGELFF. CDR3 DNA: TGTGCCAGCAGGGACAGGGGGTCCCTCACCGGGGAGCTGTTTTTT.

This clonotype was recorded a few times. V usage is TRBV20-1 and J usage is TRBJ2-2; 8 nucleotides align to TRBD1. V dropped 3 bases and J dropped 4; count of bases not matched to a gene: 1. Germline-derived CDR1 and CDR2 are DFQATT and SNEGSKA (reference sequence). CDR3 size: 13 residues. CDR3 in DNA: TGCAGTGCTAGTGACAGGGGCACCGGGGAGCTGTTTTTT. Translated, it gives CSASDRGTGELFF.

This clonotype was found once. The V gene is TRBV7-4, the J gene TRBJ1-1; D remains unclear. Germline values: CDR1 SGHVT, CDR2 SQSDAQ. The CDR3 covers 12 residues. Deletions cut 7 bases from V and 2 bases from J, with 8 bases between. CDR3 amino acids: CASTVLNTEAFF. CDR3 in DNA: TGTGCCAGCACCGTACTAAACACTGAAGCTTTCTTT.